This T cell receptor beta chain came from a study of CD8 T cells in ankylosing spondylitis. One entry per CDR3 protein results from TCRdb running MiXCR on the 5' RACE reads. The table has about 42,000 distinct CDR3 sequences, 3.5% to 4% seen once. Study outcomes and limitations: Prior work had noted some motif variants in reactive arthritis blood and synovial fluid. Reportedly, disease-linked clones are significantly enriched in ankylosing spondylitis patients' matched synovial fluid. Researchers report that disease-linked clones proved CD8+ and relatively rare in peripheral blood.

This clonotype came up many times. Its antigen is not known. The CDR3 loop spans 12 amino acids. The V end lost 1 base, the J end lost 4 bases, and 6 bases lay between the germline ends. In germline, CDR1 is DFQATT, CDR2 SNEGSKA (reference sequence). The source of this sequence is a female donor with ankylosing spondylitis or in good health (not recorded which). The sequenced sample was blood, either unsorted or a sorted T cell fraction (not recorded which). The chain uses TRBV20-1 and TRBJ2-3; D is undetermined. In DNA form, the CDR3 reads TGCAGTGCTAGAGGAAGCCCAGATACGCAGTATTTT. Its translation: CSARGSPDTQYF.